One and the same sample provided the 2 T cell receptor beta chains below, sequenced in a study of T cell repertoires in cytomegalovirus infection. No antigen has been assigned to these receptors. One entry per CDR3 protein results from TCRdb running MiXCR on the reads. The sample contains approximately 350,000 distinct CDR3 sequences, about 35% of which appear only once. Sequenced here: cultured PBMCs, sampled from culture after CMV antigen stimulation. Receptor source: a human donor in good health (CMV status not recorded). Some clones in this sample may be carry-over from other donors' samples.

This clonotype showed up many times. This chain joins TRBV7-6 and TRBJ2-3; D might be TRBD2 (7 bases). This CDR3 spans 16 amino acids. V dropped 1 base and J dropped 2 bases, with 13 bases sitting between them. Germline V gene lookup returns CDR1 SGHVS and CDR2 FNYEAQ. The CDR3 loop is CASSLVGGRNTDTQYF. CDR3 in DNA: TGTGCCAGCAGCTTAGTCGGGGGGCGTAACACAGATACGCAGTATTTT.

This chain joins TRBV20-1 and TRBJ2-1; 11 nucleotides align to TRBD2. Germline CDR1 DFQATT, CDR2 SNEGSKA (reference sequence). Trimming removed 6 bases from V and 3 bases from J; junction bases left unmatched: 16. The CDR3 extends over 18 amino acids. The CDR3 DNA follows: TGCAGTGCCCACTCCGACCTAGCGGGAGGCACTTTCTACAATGAGCAGTTCTTC. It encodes CSAHSDLAGGTFYNEQFF.